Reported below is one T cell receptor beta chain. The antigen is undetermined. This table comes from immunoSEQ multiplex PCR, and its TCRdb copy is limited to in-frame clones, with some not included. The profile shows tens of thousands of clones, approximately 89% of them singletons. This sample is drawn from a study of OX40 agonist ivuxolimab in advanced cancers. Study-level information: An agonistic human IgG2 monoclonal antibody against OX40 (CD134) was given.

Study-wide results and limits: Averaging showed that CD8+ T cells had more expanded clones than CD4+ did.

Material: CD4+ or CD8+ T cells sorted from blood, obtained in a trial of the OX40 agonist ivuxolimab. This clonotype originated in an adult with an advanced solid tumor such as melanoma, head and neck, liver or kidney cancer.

In DNA form, the CDR3 reads TGTGCCAGCAGCTTCAGGGTCACCGGGGAGCTGTTTTTT. Its protein product is CASSFRVTGELFF. The chain employs TRBV7-6 and TRBJ2-2; a weak D match, TRBD1 (5 bases). This CDR3 has 13 amino acids. Germline V gene lookup returns CDR1 SGHVS and CDR2 FNYEAQ. With 3 bases removed from V and 4 bases from J, the gap between germline ends came to 6 bases.